These 26 T cell receptor beta chains originate from one sample sequenced in a study of blood T cell repertoires in COVID-19 (dated by TCRdb to between 2020 and 2021). To prepare the library, the immunoSEQ multiplex PCR assay was applied. The table comes from immuneACCESS by way of TCRdb, which keeps in-frame sequences with V and J called. Part of the clones is missing from these tables; in studies checked, under half for an unresolved V gene and the rest for unknown reasons. The sample table contains about 430,000 clones; only one count was recorded for approximately 90% of them. The leading ten clones occupy approximately 1.3% of the sample. Input material: PBMCs or T cells enriched from blood (not recorded which). These receptors all stem from a woman under 30 who had been exposed to COVID-19.

A remark on this clone: Additional DNA sequences in this sample encode the identical CDR3. The V gene is TRBV5-1, the J gene TRBJ1-4; D is possibly TRBD1 (6 bases). This CDR3 comprises 15 residues. Germline V gene sequence: CDR1 SGHRS, CDR2 YFSETQ. With 2 bases removed from V and 0 bases from J, the gap between germline ends came to 8 bases. The CDR3 sequence is CASSLQGPTNEKLFF. The DNA of the CDR3 is TGCGCCAGCAGCTTACAGGGACCAACTAATGAAAAACTGTTTTTT.

The chain uses TRBV5-1 and TRBJ2-7; 8 nucleotides align to TRBD2. This CDR3 is built from 13 residues. The V segment lost 4 bases and the J segment 4 bases; nucleotides outside the gene matches: 4. Per the germline V gene, CDR1 is SGHRS and CDR2 is YFSETQ. The CDR3 is CASSPGGRYEQYF. In nucleotides, the CDR3 is TGCGCCAGCAGCCCGGGGGGGCGGTACGAGCAGTACTTC.

V usage is TRBV7-9 and J usage is TRBJ1-5; weak D call: TRBD1 (6 bases). The CDR3 has 17 residues. Trimming took 1 base from V and 2 from J, leaving 15 bases between them. CDR1 SEHNR and CDR2 FQNEAQ come from the germline V gene (reference sequence). The CDR3 region has the DNA TGTGCCAGCAGCTTAGGGACCGGGCAGGGGCGCAATCAGCCCCAGCATTTT. It translates to CASSLGTGQGRNQPQHF.

The chain has TRBV2 and TRBJ1-3; the match to TRBD1 covers 9 bases. The CDR3 runs 15 residues. Germline V gene lookup returns CDR1 SNHLY and CDR2 FYNNEI. V lost 6 bases, J lost 4 bases, and 7 bases stayed unmatched. The chain's CDR3 is CASRGGTGNGNTIYF. CDR3 DNA sequence: TGTGCCAGCAGGGGGGGGACAGGGAACGGAAACACCATATATTTT. The entire variable domain, with the rest obtained from reference TRBV2 and TRBJ1-3, is as follows: EPEVTQTPSHQVTQMGQEVILRCVPISNHLYFYWYRQILGQKVEFLVSFYNNEISEKSEIFDDQFSVERPDGSNFTLKIRSTKLEDSAMYFCASRGGTGNGNTIYFGEGSWLTVV.

The chain has TRBV5-1 and TRBJ1-5, with D possibly being TRBD1 (5 bases). The CDR3 runs 15 residues. V was cut by 0 bases and J by 3 bases, with 10 bases left in between. Germline V gene data show CDR1 as SGHRS and CDR2 as YFSETQ. For the CDR3, the DNA is TGCGCCAGCAGCTTGGAAGGGGCGAACAATCAGCCCCAGCATTTT. Its protein product is CASSLEGANNQPQHF.

The chain couples TRBV7-2 to TRBJ2-3, with D hard to call. The CDR3 is 12 amino acids. CDR1 and CDR2 (germline): SGHTA, FQGNSA. Between the trimmed V and J ends, which lost 2 bases and 10 bases, there was a span of 10 bases. The CDR3 sequence is CASSLTMRAQYF. The CDR3 coding sequence is TGTGCCAGCAGCTTAACGATGCGTGCGCAGTATTTT.

The chain is built from TRBV10-3 and TRBJ2-1; 11 bases are a match to TRBD1. This CDR3 is 13 amino acids long. After removal of 10 bases from V and 10 bases from J, the junction contained 9 bases not matched to a gene. Germline CDR1 ENHRY, CDR2 SYGVKD. The DNA for the CDR3 is TGTGCCACCCTGGGACAGGGGGGGAACGAGCAGTTCTTC. Translated: CATLGQGGNEQFF.

This chain connects TRBV27 to TRBJ1-1; 9 bases match TRBD1. This CDR3 is 15 amino acids long. With 4 bases clipped from V and 0 bases from J, the junction kept 3 bases outside the gene matches. Germline values: CDR1 MNHEY, CDR2 SMNVEV (reference sequence). CDR3 DNA: TGTGCCAGCAGTTACGGGACAGGGATGAACACTGAAGCTTTCTTT. This sequence encodes CASSYGTGMNTEAFF.

This clone appeared a few times. The chain employs TRBV25-1 and TRBJ2-5; 7 bases are shared with TRBD1. V lost 6 bases, J lost 3 bases, and 7 bases stayed unmatched. CDR1 is MGHDK, CDR2 SYGVNS, per germline. There are 14 residues in the CDR3. The CDR3 sequence: CASSPGQWKETQYF. The CDR3 nucleotides are TGTGCCAGCAGCCCGGGACAGTGGAAAGAGACCCAGTACTTC.

The chain has TRBV27 and TRBJ1-2; maybe TRBD1 (6 bases). Germline V CDR1 and CDR2: MNHEY, SMNVEV (reference sequence). Trimming removed 3 bases from V and 7 bases from J, with 9 bases in between. This CDR3 has 12 amino acids. CDR3 sequence (DNA): TGTGCCAGCAGTTTTCGGGGGGCTGGCTACACCTTC. Amino acids: CASSFRGAGYTF.

The genes are TRBV12-5 and TRBJ2-3; TRBD1 matches 10 bases. CDR1 is LGHNT and CDR2 is FRNRAP in the germline V gene. V was pared by 5 bases and J by 3 bases, with 8 bases of the junction left unmatched. This CDR3 region has 16 residues. CDR3 sequence reads: CASGARDRGGTDTQYF. DNA of the CDR3: TGTGCTAGTGGTGCAAGGGACAGGGGTGGAACAGATACGCAGTATTTT.

V usage is TRBV11-2 and J usage is TRBJ2-7; 11 nucleotides align to TRBD2. V shed 5 bases and J 4 bases; nucleotides not matched to a gene: 4. The CDR3 loop spans 14 amino acids. From germline, CDR1 is SGHAT and CDR2 FQNNGV. CDR3 region: CASSIGTSGYEQYF. The CDR3 nucleotides read TGTGCCAGCAGCATCGGGACTAGCGGATACGAGCAGTACTTC. The variable domain in full, completed from reference TRBV11-2 and TRBJ2-7, reads EAGVAQSPRYKIIEKRQSVAFWCNPISGHATLYWYQQILGQGPKLLIQFQNNGVVDDSQLPKDRFSAERLKGVDSTLKIQPAKLEDSAVYLCASSIGTSGYEQYFGPGTRLTVT.

This clone was recorded only once. CDR3 region: CASSQSTRKSSYEQYF. The CDR3 DNA follows: TGCGCCAGCAGTCAATCCACGAGGAAAAGCTCCTACGAGCAGTACTTC. This chain connects TRBV23-1 to TRBJ2-7, with D unclear. TRBV23-1 belongs to the ORF category, with a function that is uncertain. Trimming removed 0 bases from V and 0 bases from J, with 12 bases in between. CDR3 length: 16 residues.

This chain connects TRBV5-1 to TRBJ1-2; 10 nucleotides align to TRBD1. The germline gives CDR1 SGHRS, CDR2 YFSETQ. Trimming at V came to 4 bases and at J to 4 bases, leaving 4 bases not matched to a gene. There are 14 residues in the CDR3. DNA for the CDR3: TGCGCCAGCAGCGTGGGACAGGGGCCCTATGGCTACACCTTC. This codes for CASSVGQGPYGYTF.

The chain has TRBV30 and TRBJ1-6; D not certain. Trimming removed 5 bases at V and 7 bases at J, with 12 bases between. The germline V gene encodes CDR1 GTSNPN and CDR2 SVGIG (reference sequence). The CDR3 totals 13 residues. CDR3 sequence (DNA): TGTGCCTGGCAACGTGCGGGGAATTCACCCCTCCACTTT. It translates to CAWQRAGNSPLHF. The full variable domain, rest sourced from reference TRBV30 and TRBJ1-6, is SQTIHQWPATLVQPVGSPLSLECTVEGTSNPNLYWYRQAAGRGLQLLFYSVGIGQISSEVPQNLSASRPQDRQFILSSKKLLLSDSGFYLCAWQRAGNSPLHFGNGTRLTVT.

In the case of this clone: The sample holds other DNA sequences that translate to the same CDR3. This chain uses TRBV19 with TRBJ1-5, with 9 positions matching TRBD1. CDR1 LNHDA and CDR2 SQIVND come from the germline V gene (reference sequence). This CDR3 region has 14 residues. Losses at the gene ends were 6 bases for V and 0 bases for J; bases not matched to a gene: 0. CDR3 sequence reads: CASRDRGSNQPQHF. DNA of the CDR3: TGTGCCAGTAGGGACAGGGGTAGCAATCAGCCCCAGCATTTT.

The chain is built from TRBV11-2 and TRBJ1-2; a weak D match, TRBD1 (6 bases). Germline CDR1 is SGHAT and CDR2 is FQNNGV. The CDR3 covers 14 residues. V was pared by 2 bases and J by 0 bases, with 7 bases between. In nucleotides, the CDR3 is TGTGCCAGCAGCTTAAACAGGGCTAACTATGGCTACACCTTC. As protein: CASSLNRANYGYTF.

V usage is TRBV19 and J usage is TRBJ2-1; tentative D call: TRBD2 (5 bases). The germline V and J ends were trimmed by 1 base and 8 bases, with 15 bases remaining between them. Germline CDR1 and CDR2: LNHDA and SQIVND (reference sequence). CDR3 length: 15 residues. CDR3 in DNA: TGTGCCAGTAGTATAGCATCCCGGTCCGGGGATGAGCAGTTCTTC. Translated, it gives CASSIASRSGDEQFF.

The chain links TRBV18 to TRBJ2-1; 8 nucleotides line up with TRBD2. The CDR3 is 15 residues long. The V and J ends lost 4 bases and 4 bases, in that order; junction bases with no gene match: 6. Germline V CDR1 and CDR2: KGHSH, LQKENI. CDR3 loop: CASSLGTRPYNEQFF. Here the CDR3 DNA reads TGTGCCAGCTCACTCGGGACTAGACCTTACAATGAGCAGTTCTTC. Together with reference TRBV18 and TRBJ2-1, the CDR3 gives the full variable domain: NAGVMQNPRHLVRRRGQEARLRCSPMKGHSHVYWYRQLPEEGLKFMVYLQKENIIDESGMPKERFSAEFPKEGPSILRIQQVVRGDSAAYFCASSLGTRPYNEQFFGPGTRLTVL.

The chain employs TRBV4-3 and TRBJ2-2; 10 nucleotides agree with TRBD1. Germline V gene data show CDR1 as LGHNA and CDR2 as YSLEER. The CDR3 is made up of 18 amino acids. V lost 0 bases, J lost 5 bases, and 9 bases stayed unmatched. Here the CDR3 reads CASSQERGGTGATGELFF. In nucleotides, the CDR3 is TGCGCCAGCAGCCAAGAACGTGGCGGGACAGGGGCGACCGGGGAGCTGTTTTTT.

As DNA, the CDR3 is TGCAGCGACCGGACTTTCAGCTCCTACGAGCAGTACTTC. This sequence encodes CSDRTFSSYEQYF. J is TRBJ2-7 and V is TRBV29-1; perhaps TRBD2 as D (5 bases). V shed 7 bases and J shed 0 bases, with 13 bases lying between them. Germline CDR1 reads SQVTM; CDR2 reads ANQGSEA. The CDR3 sequence is 13 residues long.

The chain has TRBV7-9 and TRBJ1-4; D not certain. Germline assignment: CDR1 SEHNR and CDR2 FQNEAQ (reference sequence). The V gene lost 4 bases and the J gene lost 7 bases, with 4 bases spanning the gap. The CDR3 extends over 11 amino acids. The CDR3 region is CASSSGEKLFF. CDR3 DNA: TGTGCCAGCAGCTCGGGTGAAAAACTGTTTTTT.

DNA for the CDR3: TGTGCCAGCAGCCAAACTAGGGAGATGGCAGATACGCAGTATTTT. Residues: CASSQTREMADTQYF. This chain uses TRBV4-2 with TRBJ2-3; tentative D call: TRBD2 (5 bases). CDR1 and CDR2 (germline): LGHNA, YNFKEQ. The CDR3 extends over 15 amino acids. Trimming took off 2 bases at V and 4 bases at J, with 13 bases between the two ends.

The chain uses TRBV9 and TRBJ1-4; D is unclear. This CDR3 has 13 residues. Trimming shortened V by 7 bases and J by 0 bases, and 7 bases separated the two germline ends. Germline V CDR1 and CDR2: SGDLS, YYNGEE. CDR3 protein: CASGDSTNEKLFF. In DNA, the CDR3 is TGTGCCAGCGGTGACTCAACTAATGAAAAACTGTTTTTT. The variable domain in full, completed from reference TRBV9 and TRBJ1-4, reads DSGVTQTPKHLITATGQRVTLRCSPRSGDLSVYWYQQSLDQGLQFLIQYYNGEERAKGNILERFSAQQFPDLHSELNLSSLELGDSALYFCASGDSTNEKLFFGSGTQLSVL.

The V gene is TRBV28, the J gene TRBJ1-5; 10 positions match TRBD1. This CDR3 comprises 15 residues. The germline V gene has CDR1 MDHEN and CDR2 SYDVKM. The trim removed 4 bases at V and 6 bases at J, leaving 6 bases unmatched. CDR3 residues: CASSSRTGGIQPQHF. As DNA, the CDR3 is TGTGCCAGCAGTTCACGGACAGGGGGAATTCAGCCCCAGCATTTT.

The chain recombines TRBV19 with TRBJ2-1, with D perhaps matching TRBD1 (6 bases). Germline V gives CDR1 LNHDA, CDR2 SQIVND (reference sequence). The germline V and J ends were trimmed by 8 bases and 10 bases, with 15 bases remaining between them. This CDR3 has 12 residues. Written as DNA, the CDR3 is TGTGCCAGTTTAACAGGGCTCGGGGAGCAGTTCTTC. Encoded protein: CASLTGLGEQFF. Full variable domain (missing parts from reference TRBV19 and TRBJ2-1): DGGITQSPKYLFRKEGQNVTLSCEQNLNHDAMYWYRQDPGQGLRLIYYSQIVNDFQKGDIAEGYSVSREKKESFPLTVTSAQKNPTAFYLCASLTGLGEQFFGPGTRLTVL.